The source of this TCR beta chain is a study of T cells in Graves' hyperthyroidism and ophthalmopathy. Study results and caveats: Among thyroid clonotypes expanded above 0.001, most also appeared in blood.

The germline V gene encodes CDR1 LNHDA and CDR2 SQIVND (reference sequence). V lost 6 bases to trimming and J lost 6 bases, with 11 bases between them. CDR3 length: 12 amino acids. A word on this clonotype: The antigen remains undetermined.

RNA transcripts served as the template for amplifying TCR beta CDR3 regions. The HTBI primer set served for first-round RT-PCR of the TCR CDR3. TCRdb re-derived calls from the multiplex PCR reads in MiXCR, one entry per CDR3 protein. The table lists around 25,000 distinct CDR3 sequences, roughly 49% of them singletons. The sequenced material came from blood. The clonotype originates from a woman in her 40s with Graves' hyperthyroidism that later progressed to Graves' ophthalmopathy. V gene TRBV19 combines with J gene TRBJ1-2, with D tentatively TRBD1 (5 bases). This CDR3 reads CASRGRSDGYTF. CDR3 DNA: TGTGCCAGTAGGGGACGGTCGGATGGCTACACCTTC.